This TCR beta chain was sequenced for a study of T cell responses to AZD1222 COVID-19 vaccine. Study summary: Both about-4-week and about-12-week second-dose recipients were combined. Findings of the study overall: Donors skewed white British and female; clonal diversity was possibly underestimated.

Notes on this clone: Its antigen remains unidentified.

Assay used: immunoSEQ multiplex PCR; TCRdb lists only in-frame clones, some missing. This table has over 120,000 clones, roughly 92% appearing once. The CDR3 spans 14 residues. The V and J ends lost 4 bases and 5 bases respectively, with 9 bases between them. Germline V CDR1 and CDR2: PRHDT, FYEKMQ (reference sequence). This TCR derives from an adult in good health. Sequenced material: peripheral blood, taken on day 0 of AZD1222 vaccination. This chain joins TRBV13 and TRBJ1-6; TRBD1 is a possible D gene (6 bases). CDR3 nucleotide sequence: TGTGCCAGCAGCTCCCGACAGGATAATTCACCCCTCCACTTT. Its translation is CASSSRQDNSPLHF.